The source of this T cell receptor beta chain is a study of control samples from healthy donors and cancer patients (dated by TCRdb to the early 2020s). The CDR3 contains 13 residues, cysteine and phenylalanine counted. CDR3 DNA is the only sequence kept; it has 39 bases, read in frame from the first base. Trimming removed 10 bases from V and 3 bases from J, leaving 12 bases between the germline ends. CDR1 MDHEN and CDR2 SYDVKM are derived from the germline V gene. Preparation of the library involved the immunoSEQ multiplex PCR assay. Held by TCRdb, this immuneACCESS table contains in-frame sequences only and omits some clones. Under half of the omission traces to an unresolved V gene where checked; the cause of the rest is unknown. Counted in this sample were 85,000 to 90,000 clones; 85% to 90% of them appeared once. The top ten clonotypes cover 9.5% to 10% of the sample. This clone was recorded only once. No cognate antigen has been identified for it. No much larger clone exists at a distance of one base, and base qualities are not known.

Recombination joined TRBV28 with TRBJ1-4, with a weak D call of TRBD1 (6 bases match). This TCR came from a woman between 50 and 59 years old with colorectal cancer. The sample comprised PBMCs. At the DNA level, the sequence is TGTGCCACCGAACAGGGCCCTAATGAAAAACTGTTTTTT. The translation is CATEQGPNEKLFF.